This note documents a single T cell receptor beta chain sequence. This sample stems from a study of blood T cell repertoires in COVID-19. Looking at the study overall: COVID-19 samples collected from the United States, Italy and Spain covered acute and convalescent phases.

Germline lookup yields CDR1 LGHNA and CDR2 YNFKEQ. J gave up 4 bases and V 0 bases, and 20 bases lay outside the gene matches. The CDR3 contains 20 residues. Participants reported their clinical history, and cohort assignment relied on those reports. Recovered participants had two consecutive negative NP/OP PCR tests, healthcare professional clearance, or symptom resolution. As handled by the study authors: Quantification of nucleated cells was approximated via reference gene primer amplification. Generated by immunoSEQ multiplex PCR, the TCRdb table keeps only in-frame clones and is missing some. The DNA was the basis for D and trimming; V, J and clone size are from that table. The sample consists of roughly 250,000 clones, 85% to 90% of them appearing once.

The chain has TRBV4-2 and TRBJ1-2; the match to TRBD1 covers 7 bases. The clonotype was recovered from a man aged 40-50 years who had recovered from COVID-19. Sequenced: PBMCs or T cells enriched from blood (not recorded which). The CDR3 region is CASSQDHPDRPFPLSYGYTF. CDR3 DNA: TGTGCCAGCAGCCAAGATCACCCGGACAGGCCATTCCCCCTCAGCTATGGCTACACCTTC.